Reported below is one T cell receptor (beta chain). This sample includes further DNA sequences coding for the same CDR3. The data were obtained in a study of control samples from healthy donors and cancer patients. CDR1 is MRHNA and CDR2 is SNTAGT in the germline V gene. V lost 0 bases, J lost 9 bases, and 9 bases lay in between. The CDR3 is 13 residues long. TCRdb keeps only in-frame clones here, not all; method: immunoSEQ multiplex PCR. Among around 130,000 clones listed, more than 75% were seen once. Sequenced sample: blood. The chain joins TRBV6-4 to TRBJ2-1, with D perhaps TRBD1 or TRBD2 (5 bases each). The origin of this receptor is a man aged 25 to 40 in good health. CDR3 DNA sequence: TGTGCCAGCAGTGACTCCGGGGCGGGTGAGCAGTTCTTC. Translating it yields CASSDSGAGEQFF.